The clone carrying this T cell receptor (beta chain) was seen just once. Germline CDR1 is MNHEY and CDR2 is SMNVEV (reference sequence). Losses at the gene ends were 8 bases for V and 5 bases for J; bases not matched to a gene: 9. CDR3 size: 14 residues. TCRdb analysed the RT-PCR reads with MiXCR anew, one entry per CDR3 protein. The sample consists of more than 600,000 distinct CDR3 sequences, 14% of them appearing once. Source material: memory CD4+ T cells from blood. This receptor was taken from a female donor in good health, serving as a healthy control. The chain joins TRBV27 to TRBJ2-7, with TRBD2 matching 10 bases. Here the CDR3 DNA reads TGTGCCAGCGGAGCGACTAGCGGGTTTAACGAGCAGTACTTC. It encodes CASGATSGFNEQYF.